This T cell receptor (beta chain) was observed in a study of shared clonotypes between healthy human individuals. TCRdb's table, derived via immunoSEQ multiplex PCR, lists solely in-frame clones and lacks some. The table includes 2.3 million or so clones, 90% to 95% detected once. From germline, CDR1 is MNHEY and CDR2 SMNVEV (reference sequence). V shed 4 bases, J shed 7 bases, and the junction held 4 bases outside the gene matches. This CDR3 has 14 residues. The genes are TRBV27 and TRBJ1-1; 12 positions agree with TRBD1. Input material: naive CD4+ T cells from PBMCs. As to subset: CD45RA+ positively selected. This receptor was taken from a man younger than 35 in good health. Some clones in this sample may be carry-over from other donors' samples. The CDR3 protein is CASSWGQGASEAFF. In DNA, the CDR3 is TGTGCCAGCAGTTGGGGACAGGGGGCAAGTGAAGCTTTCTTT.